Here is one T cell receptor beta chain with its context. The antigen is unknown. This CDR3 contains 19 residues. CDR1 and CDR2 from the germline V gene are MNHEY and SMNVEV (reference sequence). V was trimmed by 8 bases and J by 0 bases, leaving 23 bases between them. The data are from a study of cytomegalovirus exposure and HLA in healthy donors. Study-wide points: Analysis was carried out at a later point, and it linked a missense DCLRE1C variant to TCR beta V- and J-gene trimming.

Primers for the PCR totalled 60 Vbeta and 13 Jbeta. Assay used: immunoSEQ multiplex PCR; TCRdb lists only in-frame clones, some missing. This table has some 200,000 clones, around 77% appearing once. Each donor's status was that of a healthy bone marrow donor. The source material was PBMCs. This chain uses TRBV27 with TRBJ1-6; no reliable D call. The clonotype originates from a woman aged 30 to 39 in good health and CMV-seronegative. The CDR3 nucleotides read TGTGCCAGCGTAACCCGATCGACGTCGCGCGGCTCCTATAATTCACCCCTCCACTTT. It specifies CASVTRSTSRGSYNSPLHF.